Given below is one TCR beta chain in context. This specimen comes from a study of T cells in Graves' hyperthyroidism and ophthalmopathy. Study-wide context: Sampling of peripheral blood happened at initial diagnosis, prior to any treatment.

The patients, who ranged from 18 to 65 in age, presented with newly diagnosed hyperthyroidism lasting under 2 months. Patients showing uncontrolled infection, other autoimmune disease, pregnancy or lactation were ineligible. Thyroid ultrasound and orbital computed tomography, with clinical symptoms and serum thyroxine and TRAb, informed diagnoses. TCR beta CDR3 regions were amplified from RNA. A set of HTBI primers served as the primers for a first-round RT-PCR of the TCR CDR3. TCRdb analysed the multiplex PCR reads with MiXCR anew, one entry per CDR3 protein. This sample has approximately 720,000 distinct CDR3 sequences, with approximately 19% found just once. Trimming left V 2 bases short and J 5 bases short, with 15 bases between. The CDR3 length is 14 residues. CDR1 GTSNPN and CDR2 SVGIG come from the germline V gene (reference sequence).

The rearrangement joins TRBV30 to TRBJ1-1, with D perhaps TRBD1 (6 bases). Sequencing input: blood. The receptor was isolated from a woman between 45 and 60 years old with Graves' hyperthyroidism that later progressed to Graves' ophthalmopathy. The CDR3 loop reads CAWSWSGAGTEAFF. DNA of the CDR3: TGTGCCTGGAGTTGGTCGGGGGCCGGGACTGAAGCTTTCTTT.